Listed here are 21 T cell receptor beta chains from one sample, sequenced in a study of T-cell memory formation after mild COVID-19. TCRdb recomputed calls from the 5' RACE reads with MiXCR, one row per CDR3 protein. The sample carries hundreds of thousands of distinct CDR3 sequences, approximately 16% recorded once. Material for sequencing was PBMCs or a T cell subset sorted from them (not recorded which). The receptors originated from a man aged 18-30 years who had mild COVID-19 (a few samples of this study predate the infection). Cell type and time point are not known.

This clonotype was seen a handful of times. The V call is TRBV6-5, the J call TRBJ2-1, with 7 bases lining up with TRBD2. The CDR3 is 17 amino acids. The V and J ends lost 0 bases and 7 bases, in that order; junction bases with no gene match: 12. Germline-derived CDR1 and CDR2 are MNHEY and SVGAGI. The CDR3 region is CASSYSVRLTSRNEQFF. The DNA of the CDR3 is TGTGCCAGCAGTTACTCGGTTCGCTTGACTAGCAGGAATGAGCAGTTCTTC.

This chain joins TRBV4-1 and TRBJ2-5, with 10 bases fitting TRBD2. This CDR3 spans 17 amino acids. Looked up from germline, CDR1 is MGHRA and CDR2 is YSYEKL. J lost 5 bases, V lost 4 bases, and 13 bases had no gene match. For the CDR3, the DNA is TGCGCCAGCAGCCTCCTGGATAGCGGGGGGTCAGGGGAGACCCAGTACTTC. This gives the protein CASSLLDSGGSGETQYF.

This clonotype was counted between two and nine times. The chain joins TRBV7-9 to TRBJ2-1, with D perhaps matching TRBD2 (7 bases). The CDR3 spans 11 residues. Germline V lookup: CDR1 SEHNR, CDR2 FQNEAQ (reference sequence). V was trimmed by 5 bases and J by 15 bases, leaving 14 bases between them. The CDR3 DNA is TGTGCCAGCAGCGACTACAGGGAGGGGTTCTTC. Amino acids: CASSDYREGFF.

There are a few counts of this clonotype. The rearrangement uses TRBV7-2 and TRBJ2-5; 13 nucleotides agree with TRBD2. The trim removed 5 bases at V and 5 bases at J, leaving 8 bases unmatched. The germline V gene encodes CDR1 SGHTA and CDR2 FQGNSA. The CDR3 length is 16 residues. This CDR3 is CASSIGLAGVAETQYF. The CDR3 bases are TGTGCCAGCAGCATCGGACTAGCGGGGGTGGCGGAGACCCAGTACTTC.

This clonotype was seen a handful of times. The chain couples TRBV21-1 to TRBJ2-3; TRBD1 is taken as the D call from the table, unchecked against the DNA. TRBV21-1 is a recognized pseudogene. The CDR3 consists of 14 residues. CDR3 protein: CASRAPKEIDTQYF. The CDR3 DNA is TGTGCCAGCAGGGCGCCTAAGGAAATAGATACGCAGTATTTT.

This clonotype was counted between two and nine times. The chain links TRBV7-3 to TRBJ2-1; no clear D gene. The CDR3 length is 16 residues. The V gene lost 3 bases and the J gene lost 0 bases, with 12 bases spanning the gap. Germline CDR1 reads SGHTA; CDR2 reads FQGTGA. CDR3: CASSLNGGFSYNEQFF. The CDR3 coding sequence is TGTGCCAGCAGCTTGAACGGTGGCTTCTCCTACAATGAGCAGTTCTTC.

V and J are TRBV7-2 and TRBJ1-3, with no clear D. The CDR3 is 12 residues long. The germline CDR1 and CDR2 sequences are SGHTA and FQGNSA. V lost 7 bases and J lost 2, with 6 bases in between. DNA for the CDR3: TGTGCCAGCACCCCTACTGGAAACACCATATATTTT. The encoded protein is CASTPTGNTIYF.

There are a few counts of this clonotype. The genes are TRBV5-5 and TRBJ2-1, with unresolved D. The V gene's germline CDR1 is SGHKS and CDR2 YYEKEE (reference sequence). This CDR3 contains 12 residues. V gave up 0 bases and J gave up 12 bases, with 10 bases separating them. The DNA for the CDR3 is TGTGCCAGCAGCTTGGCCCTGGGATTGCAGTTCTTC. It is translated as CASSLALGLQFF.

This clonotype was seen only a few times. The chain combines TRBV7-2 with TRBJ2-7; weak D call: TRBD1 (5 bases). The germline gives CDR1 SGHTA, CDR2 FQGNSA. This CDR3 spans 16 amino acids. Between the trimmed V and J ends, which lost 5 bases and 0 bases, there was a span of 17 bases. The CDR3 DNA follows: TGTGCCAGCAGCGACGATCACAGGTTCCGCTCCTACGAGCAGTACTTC. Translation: CASSDDHRFRSYEQYF.

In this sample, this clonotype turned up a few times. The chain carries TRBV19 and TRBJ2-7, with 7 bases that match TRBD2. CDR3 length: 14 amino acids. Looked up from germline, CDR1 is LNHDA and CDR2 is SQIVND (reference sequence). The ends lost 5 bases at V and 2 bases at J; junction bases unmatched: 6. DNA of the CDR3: TGTGCCAGTAGTCCCCAGCGGGGAACCTACGAGCAGTACTTC. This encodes CASSPQRGTYEQYF.

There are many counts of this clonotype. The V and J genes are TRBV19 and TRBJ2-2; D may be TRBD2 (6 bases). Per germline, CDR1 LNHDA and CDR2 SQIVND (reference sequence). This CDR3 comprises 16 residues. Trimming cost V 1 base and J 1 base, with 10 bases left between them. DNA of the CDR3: TGTGCCAGTAGTATAGCGGCGGGGATGAACACCGGGGAGCTGTTTTTT. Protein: CASSIAAGMNTGELFF.

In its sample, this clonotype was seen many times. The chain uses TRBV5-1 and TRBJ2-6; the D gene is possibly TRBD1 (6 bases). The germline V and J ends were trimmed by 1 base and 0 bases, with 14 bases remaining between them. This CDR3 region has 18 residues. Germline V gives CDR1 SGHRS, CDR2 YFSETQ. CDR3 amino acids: CASSLYLTGGSGANVLTF. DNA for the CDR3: TGCGCCAGCAGCTTGTATCTGACAGGAGGCTCTGGGGCCAACGTCCTGACTTTC.

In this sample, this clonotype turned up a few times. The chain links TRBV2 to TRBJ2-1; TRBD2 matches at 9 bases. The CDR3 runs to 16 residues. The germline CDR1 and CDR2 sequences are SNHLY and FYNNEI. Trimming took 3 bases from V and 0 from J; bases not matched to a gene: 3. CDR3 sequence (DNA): TGTGCCAGCAGTGATCCGGGACTAGCCTCCTACAATGAGCAGTTCTTC. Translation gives CASSDPGLASYNEQFF.

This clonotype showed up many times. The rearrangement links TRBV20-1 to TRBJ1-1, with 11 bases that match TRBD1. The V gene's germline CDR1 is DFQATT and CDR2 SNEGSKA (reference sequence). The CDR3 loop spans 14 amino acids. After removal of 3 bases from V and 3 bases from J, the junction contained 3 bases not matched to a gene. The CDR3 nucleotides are TGCAGTGCTAGGGGGACAGGGGGGGACACTGAAGCTTTCTTT. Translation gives CSARGTGGDTEAFF.

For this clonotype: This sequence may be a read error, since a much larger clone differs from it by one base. The CDR3: CASSFRTPYTDTQYF. Written as DNA, the CDR3 is TGTGCCAGCAGCTTCCGGACACCCTACACAGATACGCAGTATTTT. The chain employs TRBV11-2 and TRBJ2-3; D perhaps matches TRBD1 (5 bases). V lost 3 bases and J 2 bases, leaving 12 bases between the germline ends. CDR1 and CDR2 (germline): SGHAT, FQNNGV. The CDR3 loop spans 15 amino acids.

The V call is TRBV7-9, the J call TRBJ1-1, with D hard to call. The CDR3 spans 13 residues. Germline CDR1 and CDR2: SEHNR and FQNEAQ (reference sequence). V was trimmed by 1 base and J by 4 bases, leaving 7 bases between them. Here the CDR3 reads CASSLVWSTEAFF. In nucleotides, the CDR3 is TGTGCCAGCAGCTTAGTATGGAGCACTGAAGCTTTCTTT.

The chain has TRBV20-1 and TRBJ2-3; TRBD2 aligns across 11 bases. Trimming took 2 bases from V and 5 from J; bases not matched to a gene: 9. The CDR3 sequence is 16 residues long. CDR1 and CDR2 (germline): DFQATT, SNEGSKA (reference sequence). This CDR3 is CSARRSSGGAGDTQYF. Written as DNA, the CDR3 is TGCAGTGCTAGAAGGAGTAGCGGGGGGGCGGGAGATACGCAGTATTTT.

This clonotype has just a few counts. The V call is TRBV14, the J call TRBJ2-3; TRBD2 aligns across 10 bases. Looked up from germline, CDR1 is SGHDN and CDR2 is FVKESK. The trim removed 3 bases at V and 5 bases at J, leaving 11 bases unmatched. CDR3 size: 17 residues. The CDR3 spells CASSQLAGGTLGDTQYF. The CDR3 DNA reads TGTGCCAGCAGCCAGTTAGCGGGGGGCACCTTAGGAGATACGCAGTATTTT.

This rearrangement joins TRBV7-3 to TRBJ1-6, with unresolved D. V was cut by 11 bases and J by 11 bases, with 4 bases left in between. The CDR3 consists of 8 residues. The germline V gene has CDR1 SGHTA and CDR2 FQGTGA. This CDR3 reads CAPPPLHF. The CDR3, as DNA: TGTGCCCCCCCACCCCTCCACTTT.

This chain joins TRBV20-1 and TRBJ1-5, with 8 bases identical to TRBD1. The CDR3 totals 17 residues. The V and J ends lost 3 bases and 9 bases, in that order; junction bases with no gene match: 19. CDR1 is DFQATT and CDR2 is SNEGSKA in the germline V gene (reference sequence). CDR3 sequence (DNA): TGCAGTGCTAGGTTGGGGACAGGAGGTGGCTCAATCAGGCCCCAGCATTTT. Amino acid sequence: CSARLGTGGGSIRPQHF.

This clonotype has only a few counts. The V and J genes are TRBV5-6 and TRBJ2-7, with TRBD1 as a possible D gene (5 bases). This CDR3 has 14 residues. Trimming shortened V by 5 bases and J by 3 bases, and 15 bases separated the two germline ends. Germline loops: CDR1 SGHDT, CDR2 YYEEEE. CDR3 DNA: TGTGCCAGCAGGCAGGGCCTTTGGGACTACGAGCAGTACGTC. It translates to CASRQGLWDYEQYV.